What follows are 8 T cell receptor beta chains derived from one specimen sequenced in a study of blood T cell repertoires in COVID-19. Sequencing was performed with immunoSEQ multiplex PCR; in TCRdb, only in-frame clones are kept and a portion is missing. The repertoire includes a few hundred thousand clones, less than 85% of them detected once, and 3% to 4.5% sits in the top ten. The specimen was peripheral blood. All receptors come from a woman aged 18-29 years with acute or convalescent COVID-19.

The chain links TRBV9 to TRBJ2-7; tentatively, D is TRBD2 (5 bases). V dropped 1 base and J dropped 1 base, with 9 bases sitting between them. This CDR3 contains 14 residues. Germline assignment: CDR1 SGDLS and CDR2 YYNGEE. CDR3 residues: CASSVSGASYEQYF. The CDR3, as DNA: TGTGCCAGCAGCGTAAGCGGAGCTTCCTACGAGCAGTACTTC.

V and J are TRBV7-3 and TRBJ2-3, with 13 bases fitting TRBD2. Unmatched junction bases numbered 14, after V lost 5 bases and J lost 3 bases. The CDR3 contains 19 residues. Germline V CDR1 and CDR2: SGHTA, FQGTGA. CDR3 in DNA: TGTGCCAGCAGCCCCCGCAGAAAGACTAGCGGGGGGCCAACAGATACGCAGTATTTT. Its protein product is CASSPRRKTSGGPTDTQYF.

This chain joins TRBV5-1 and TRBJ2-1; TRBD2 aligns across 11 bases. Germline CDR1 and CDR2: SGHRS and YFSETQ. The J segment lost 4 bases and the V segment lost 3 bases, leaving 6 bases of the junction unmatched. The CDR3 loop spans 16 amino acids. This CDR3 is CASSSRTSGGYNEQFF. CDR3 DNA sequence: TGCGCCAGCAGCTCTCGAACTAGCGGGGGTTACAATGAGCAGTTCTTC.

This chain connects TRBV6-2 or TRBV6-3 to TRBJ1-5; possibly TRBD1 for D (5 bases). Looked up from germline, CDR1 is MNHEY and CDR2 is SVGEGT. The CDR3 is made up of 17 amino acids. The ends were cut back, 0 bases at V and 1 base at J, with 13 bases in the middle. The CDR3 DNA follows: TGTGCCAGCAGTTACTCGAGTCAGGGAGGAAGCAATCAGCCCCAGCATTTT. It specifies CASSYSSQGGSNQPQHF.

The chain recombines TRBV19 with TRBJ1-2; D is uncertain. CDR3 length equals 12 residues. The germline gives CDR1 LNHDA, CDR2 SQIVND (reference sequence). V dropped 4 bases and J dropped 1 base, with 4 bases sitting between them. Here the CDR3 reads CASSSLNYGYTF. CDR3 DNA: TGTGCCAGTAGTAGTCTTAACTATGGCTACACCTTC.

This clone was seen a single time. The chain carries TRBV30 and TRBJ2-7, with a weak D call TRBD1 (5 bases). This CDR3 region has 11 residues. Trimming left V 0 bases short and J 11 bases short, with 11 bases between. Per germline, CDR1 GTSNPN and CDR2 SVGIG (reference sequence). CDR3 region: CAWSVSRVKYF. The CDR3 DNA follows: TGTGCCTGGAGTGTAAGCAGGGTGAAGTACTTC.

The V call is TRBV2, the J call TRBJ2-3; TRBD2 matches at 10 bases. Germline V gives CDR1 SNHLY, CDR2 FYNNEI. The CDR3 loop spans 15 amino acids. V lost 6 bases and J lost 2; bases outside the gene matches: 5. CDR3 sequence: CASRASGSLTDTQYF. DNA of the CDR3: TGTGCCAGCAGGGCTAGCGGGAGCCTCACAGATACGCAGTATTTT.

The genes are TRBV5-6 and TRBJ1-1; 8 positions agree with TRBD1. V was pared by 2 bases and J by 0 bases, with 6 bases of the junction left unmatched. Germline loops: CDR1 SGHDT, CDR2 YYEEEE. The CDR3 consists of 16 residues. The CDR3 coding sequence is TGTGCCAGCAGCTTCGGGGACAGGACTATGAACACTGAAGCTTTCTTT. This gives the protein CASSFGDRTMNTEAFF.